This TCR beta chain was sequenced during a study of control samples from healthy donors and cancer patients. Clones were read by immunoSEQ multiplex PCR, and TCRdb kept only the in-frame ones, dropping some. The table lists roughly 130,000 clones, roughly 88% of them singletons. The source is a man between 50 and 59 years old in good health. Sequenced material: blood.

The CDR3 is CASSLGGYGRTEAFF. In nucleotides, the CDR3 is TGTGCCAGCAGCTTAGGGGGGTATGGTCGCACTGAAGCTTTCTTT. The gene calls are TRBV11-3 and TRBJ1-1; D perhaps matches TRBD1 (5 bases). V was shortened by 1 base and J by 4 bases, with 13 bases between the two germline ends. This CDR3 region has 15 residues. Germline loops: CDR1 SGHNT, CDR2 YENEEA.